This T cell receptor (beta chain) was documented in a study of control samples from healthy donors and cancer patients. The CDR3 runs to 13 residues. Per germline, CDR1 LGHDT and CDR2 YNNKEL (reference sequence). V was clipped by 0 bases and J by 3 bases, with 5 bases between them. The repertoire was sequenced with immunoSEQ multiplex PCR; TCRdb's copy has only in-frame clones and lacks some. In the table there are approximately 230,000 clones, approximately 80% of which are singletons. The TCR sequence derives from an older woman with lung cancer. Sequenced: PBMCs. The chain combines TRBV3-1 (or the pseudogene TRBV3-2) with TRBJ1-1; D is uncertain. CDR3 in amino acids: CASSQDSYTEAFF. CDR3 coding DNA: TGTGCCAGCAGCCAAGATTCGTACACTGAAGCTTTCTTT.